The clone carrying this T cell receptor (beta chain) has only a few counts. This entry is derived from a study of blood T cells in healthy people across ages. The CDR3 spans 14 residues. Germline loops: CDR1 MNHEY, CDR2 SVGAGI. The germline V and J ends were trimmed by 2 bases and 5 bases, with 12 bases remaining between them. Then a second PCR, running roughly 7 to 11 cycles, was carried out with a sample-barcoded 5' primer and a J-beta primer mix. TCRdb reprocessed the 5' RACE reads via MiXCR and lists one record per CDR3 protein. The repertoire includes about 510,000 distinct CDR3 sequences, about a quarter of them detected once, and about 3.9% sits in the top ten. These data were likewise used in another study, on T cells of mothers and their children. That investigation notes: Mothers yielded over 9 million CDR3 reads, children 2.5 million to 3.5 million each.

This TCR derives from a boy younger than 10 in good health. This rearrangement joins TRBV6-5 to TRBJ1-2; D unclear. The sequenced sample consisted of blood. The CDR3 DNA sequence: TGTGCCAGCAGTTACCGCTCGGTCGTATATGGCTACACCTTC. Encoded protein: CASSYRSVVYGYTF.